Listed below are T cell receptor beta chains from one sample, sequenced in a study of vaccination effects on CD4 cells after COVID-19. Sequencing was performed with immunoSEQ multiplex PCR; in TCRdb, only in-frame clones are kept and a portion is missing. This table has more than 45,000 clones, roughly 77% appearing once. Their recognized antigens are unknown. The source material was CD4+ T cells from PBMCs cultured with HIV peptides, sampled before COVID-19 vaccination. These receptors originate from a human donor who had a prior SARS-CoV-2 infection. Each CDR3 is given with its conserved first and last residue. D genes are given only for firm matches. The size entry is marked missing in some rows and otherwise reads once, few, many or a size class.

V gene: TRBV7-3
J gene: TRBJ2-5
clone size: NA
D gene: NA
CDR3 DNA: TGTGCCAGCAGCTTAAGCGGCCAAGAGACCCAGTACTTC
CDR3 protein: CASSLSGQETQYF

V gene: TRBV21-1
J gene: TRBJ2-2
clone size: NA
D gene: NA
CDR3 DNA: TGTGCCAGCAGCAATCGACAGGTCAACAGAACCGGGGAGCTGTTTTTT
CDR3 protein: CASSNRQVNRTGELFF

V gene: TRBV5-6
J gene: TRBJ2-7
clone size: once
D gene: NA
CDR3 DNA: TGTGCCAGCAGCTTGGGGTTGAACCCTAGCTCCTACGAGCAGTACTTC
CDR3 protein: CASSLGLNPSSYEQYF

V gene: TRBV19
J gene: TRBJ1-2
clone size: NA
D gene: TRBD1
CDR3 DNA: TGTGCCAGTAGTATCAGGACAGGGCTCTCTGGCTACACCTTC
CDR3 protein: CASSIRTGLSGYTF

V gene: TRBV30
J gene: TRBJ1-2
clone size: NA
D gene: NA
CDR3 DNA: TGTGCCTGGAGTAACGGACGAGTATATGGCTACACCTTC
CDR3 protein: CAWSNGRVYGYTF

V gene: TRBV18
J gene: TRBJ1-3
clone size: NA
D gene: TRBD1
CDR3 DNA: TGTGCCAGCTCAACTAACCCAGGGGGTGCTGGAAACACCATATATTTT
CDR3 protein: CASSTNPGGAGNTIYF

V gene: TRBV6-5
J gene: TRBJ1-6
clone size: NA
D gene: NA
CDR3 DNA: TGTGCCAGCCGGACCAGGGGCGGTTCACCCCTCCACTTT
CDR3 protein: CASRTRGGSPLHF

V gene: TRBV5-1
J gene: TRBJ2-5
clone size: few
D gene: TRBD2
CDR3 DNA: TGCGCCAGCAGCCCCGGGACTAGCGGGGGGGCGGACCAAGAGACCCAGTACTTC
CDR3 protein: CASSPGTSGGADQETQYF

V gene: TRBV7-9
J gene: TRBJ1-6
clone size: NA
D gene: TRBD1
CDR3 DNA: TGTGCCAGCAGCGCCGGGACAGGCCGCCATAATTCACCCCTCCACTTT
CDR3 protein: CASSAGTGRHNSPLHF

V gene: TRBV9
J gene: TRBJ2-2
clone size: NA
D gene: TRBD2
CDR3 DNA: TGTGCCAGCAGCGTCGCAAGCGGGATCCGGGCCGGGGAGCTGTTTTTT
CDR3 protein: CASSVASGIRAGELFF

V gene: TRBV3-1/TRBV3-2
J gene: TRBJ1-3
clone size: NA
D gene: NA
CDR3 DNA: TGTGCCAGCAGCCAAGATCATCTTGCTGGAAACACCATATATTTT
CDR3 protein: CASSQDHLAGNTIYF

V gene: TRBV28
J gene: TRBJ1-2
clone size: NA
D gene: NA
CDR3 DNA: TGTGCCAGCAGACAGGCTAACTATGGCTACACCTTC
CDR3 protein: CASRQANYGYTF

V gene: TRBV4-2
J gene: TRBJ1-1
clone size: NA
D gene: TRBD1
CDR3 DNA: TGTGCCAGCAGCCGAGCGCCGGGACAGGCGAACACTGAAGCTTTCTTT
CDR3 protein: CASSRAPGQANTEAFF

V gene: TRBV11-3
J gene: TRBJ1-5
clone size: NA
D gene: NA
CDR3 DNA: TGTGCCAGCAGCTTGCCCCCCGGCGGGGGCGAAAACAATCAGCCCCAGCATTTT
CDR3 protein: CASSLPPGGGENNQPQHF

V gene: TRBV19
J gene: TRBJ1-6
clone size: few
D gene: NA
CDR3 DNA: TGTGCCAGTAGTACAAGGACGTCCAAAGCCTATAATTCACCCCTCCACTTT
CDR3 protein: CASSTRTSKAYNSPLHF

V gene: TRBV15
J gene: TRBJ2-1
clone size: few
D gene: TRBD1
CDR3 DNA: TGTGCCACCAGCAGAGATCCCGACAGGGGGCTCAATGAGCAGTTCTTC
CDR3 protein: CATSRDPDRGLNEQFF

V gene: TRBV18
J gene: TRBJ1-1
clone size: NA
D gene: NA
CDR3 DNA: TGTGCCAGCTCAGCAATCCCTGGGGGTGACACTGAAGCTTTCTTT
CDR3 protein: CASSAIPGGDTEAFF

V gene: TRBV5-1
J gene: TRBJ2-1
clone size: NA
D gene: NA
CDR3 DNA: TGCGCCAGCAGCTTGGACTATTCGGGAACTGAGCAGTTCTTC
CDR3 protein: CASSLDYSGTEQFF

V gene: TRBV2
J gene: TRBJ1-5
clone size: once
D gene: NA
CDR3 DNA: TGTGCCAGCAGTGAGCCTGACACCAAACAGCCCCAGCATTTT
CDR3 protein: CASSEPDTKQPQHF

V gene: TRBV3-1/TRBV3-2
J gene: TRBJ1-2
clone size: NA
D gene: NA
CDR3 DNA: TGTGCCAGCAGCCATGGGGCTAACTATGGCTACACCTTC
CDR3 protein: CASSHGANYGYTF

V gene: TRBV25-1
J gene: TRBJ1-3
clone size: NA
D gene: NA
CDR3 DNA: TGTGCCAGCAGTTACGGAGGGAACACCATATATTTT
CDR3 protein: CASSYGGNTIYF

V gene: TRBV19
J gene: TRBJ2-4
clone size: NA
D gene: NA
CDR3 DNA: TGTGCCAGTAGTATAGACCAGTTGGAAATAAACATTCAGTACTTC
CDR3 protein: CASSIDQLEINIQYF

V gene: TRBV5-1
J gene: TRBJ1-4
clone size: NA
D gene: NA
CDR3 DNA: TGCGCCAGCAGCTTGATGACTAATGAAAAACTGTTTTTT
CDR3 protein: CASSLMTNEKLFF

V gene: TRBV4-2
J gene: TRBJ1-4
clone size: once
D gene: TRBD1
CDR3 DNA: TGTGCCAGCAGCCTCAGGGGGGAGGATGAAAAACTGTTTTTT
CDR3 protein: CASSLRGEDEKLFF

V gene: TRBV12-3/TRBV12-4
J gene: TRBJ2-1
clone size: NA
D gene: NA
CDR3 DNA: TGTGCCAGCAGTTTTGGGGGGCAGGGTGAGCAGTTCTTC
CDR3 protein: CASSFGGQGEQFF

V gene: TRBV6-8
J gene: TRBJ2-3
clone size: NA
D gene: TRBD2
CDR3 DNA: TGTGCCAGCAGTTACTCGAGTAGGCGGGGGGACACAGATACGCAGTATTTT
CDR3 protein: CASSYSSRRGDTDTQYF

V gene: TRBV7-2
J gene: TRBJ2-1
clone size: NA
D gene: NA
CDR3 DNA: TGTGCCAGCAGCCAAACAGCCTACAATGAGCAGTTCTTC
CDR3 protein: CASSQTAYNEQFF

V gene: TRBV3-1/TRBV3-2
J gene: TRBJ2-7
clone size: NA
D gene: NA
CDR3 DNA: TGTGCCAGCAGCCAATGGGTCGCAGACTACGAGCAGTACTTC
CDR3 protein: CASSQWVADYEQYF

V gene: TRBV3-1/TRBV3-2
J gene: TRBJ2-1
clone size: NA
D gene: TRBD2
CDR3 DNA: TGTGCCAGCATCGCAAGCGGCGGGAGGGCCTACAATGAGCAGTTCTTC
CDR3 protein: CASIASGGRAYNEQFF

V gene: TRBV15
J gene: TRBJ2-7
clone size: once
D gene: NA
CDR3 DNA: TGTGCCACCAGCAGAGGGACAGTCTCTCCCTACGAGCAGTACTTC
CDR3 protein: CATSRGTVSPYEQYF

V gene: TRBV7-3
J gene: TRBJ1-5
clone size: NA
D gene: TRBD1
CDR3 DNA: TGTGCCAGCATAGGGACAGCCAATCAGCCCCAGCATTTT
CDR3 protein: CASIGTANQPQHF

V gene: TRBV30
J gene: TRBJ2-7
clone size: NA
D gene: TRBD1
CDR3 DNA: TGTGCCTGGGTCGGACAGGGAACCTTCTACGAGCAGTACTTC
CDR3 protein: CAWVGQGTFYEQYF

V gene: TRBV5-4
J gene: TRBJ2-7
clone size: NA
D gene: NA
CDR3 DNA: TGTGCCAGCAGCTTGCCGGGGTCGAGCTCCTACGAGCAGTACTTC
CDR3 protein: CASSLPGSSSYEQYF

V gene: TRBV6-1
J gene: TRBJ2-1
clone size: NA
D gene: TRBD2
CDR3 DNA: TGTGCCAGCAGTGACCTAGCGGGTGACGATTACAATGAGCAGTTCTTC
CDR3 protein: CASSDLAGDDYNEQFF

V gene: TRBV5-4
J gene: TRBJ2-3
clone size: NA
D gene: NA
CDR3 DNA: TGTGCCAGCAGCTGGCCACAGATCGATGGTACGCAGTATTTT
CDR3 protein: CASSWPQIDGTQYF

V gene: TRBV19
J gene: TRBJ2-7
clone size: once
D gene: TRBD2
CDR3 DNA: TGTGCCAGTAGTAACCGACTAGCGGGGGGCTCCTACGAGCAGTACTTC
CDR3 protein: CASSNRLAGGSYEQYF

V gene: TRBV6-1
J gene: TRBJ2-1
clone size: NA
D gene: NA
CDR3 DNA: TGTGCCAGCAGTGACCTAATAGACTCCTACAATGAGCAGTTCTTC
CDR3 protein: CASSDLIDSYNEQFF

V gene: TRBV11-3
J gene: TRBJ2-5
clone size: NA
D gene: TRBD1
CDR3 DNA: TGTGCCAGCAGCCCTGGACGACAGGGCTGGGGAGAGACCCAGTACTTC
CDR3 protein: CASSPGRQGWGETQYF

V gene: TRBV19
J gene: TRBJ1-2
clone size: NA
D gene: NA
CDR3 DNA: TGTGCCAGTAGTACTATACTACAGTTCTACACCTTC
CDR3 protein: CASSTILQFYTF

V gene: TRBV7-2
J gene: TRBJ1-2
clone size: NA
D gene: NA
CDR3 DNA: TGTGCCAGCAGCTTAAATTGGGGGCGCTATGGCTACACCTTC
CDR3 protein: CASSLNWGRYGYTF

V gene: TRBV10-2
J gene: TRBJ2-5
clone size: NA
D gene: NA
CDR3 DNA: TGCGCCAGCGGCAGGACCCAAGAGACCCAGTACTTC
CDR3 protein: CASGRTQETQYF

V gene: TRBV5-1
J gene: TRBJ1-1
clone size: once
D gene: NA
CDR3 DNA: TGCGCCAGCAGCTTGGACAGGGTTAGCACTGAAGCTTTCTTT
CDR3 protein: CASSLDRVSTEAFF

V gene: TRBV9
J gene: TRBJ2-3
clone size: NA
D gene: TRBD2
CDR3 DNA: TGTGCCAGCAGCGTAGCTATAGGACTAGCGGGGGGGCGAGGATCGGATACGCAGTATTTT
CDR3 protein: CASSVAIGLAGGRGSDTQYF

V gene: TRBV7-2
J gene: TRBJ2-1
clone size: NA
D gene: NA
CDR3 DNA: TGTGCCAGCAGCCTCGCATGGGACTCCTACAATGAGCAGTTCTTC
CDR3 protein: CASSLAWDSYNEQFF

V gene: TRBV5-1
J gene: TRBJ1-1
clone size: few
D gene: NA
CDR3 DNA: TGCGCCAGCAGCTCAGGGTGGGGCACTGAAGCTTTCTTT
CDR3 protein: CASSSGWGTEAFF

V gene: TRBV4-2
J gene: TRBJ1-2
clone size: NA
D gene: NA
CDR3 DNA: TGTGCCAGCAGCCAAGATTGGGGTAGGGCAGGAGTCACCTATGGCTACACCTTC
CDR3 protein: CASSQDWGRAGVTYGYTF

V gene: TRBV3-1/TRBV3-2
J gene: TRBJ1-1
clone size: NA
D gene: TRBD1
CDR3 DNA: TGTGCCAGCAGCCAATGGGACAGGGGGCTTTCTGAAGCTTTCTTT
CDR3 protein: CASSQWDRGLSEAFF

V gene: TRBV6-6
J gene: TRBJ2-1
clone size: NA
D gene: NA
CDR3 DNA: TGTGCCAGCAGTTTACAGGTCCTCTCCTACAATGAGCAGTTCTTC
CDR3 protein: CASSLQVLSYNEQFF

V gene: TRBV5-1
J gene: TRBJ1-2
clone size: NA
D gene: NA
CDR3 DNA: TGCGCCAGCAGCGAAGGGGCCTCCGGGGGAGGCTACACCTTC
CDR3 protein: CASSEGASGGGYTF

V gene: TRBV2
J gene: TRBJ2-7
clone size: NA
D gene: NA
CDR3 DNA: TGTGCCAGCAGCGTGCAGGGTTACGAGCAGTACTTC
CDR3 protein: CASSVQGYEQYF

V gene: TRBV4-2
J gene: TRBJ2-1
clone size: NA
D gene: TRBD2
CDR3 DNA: TGTGCCAGCAGCCGTGGACTAGCGGGGAATGAGCAGTTCTTC
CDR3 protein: CASSRGLAGNEQFF

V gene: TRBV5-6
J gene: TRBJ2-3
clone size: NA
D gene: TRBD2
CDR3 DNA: TGTGCCAGCAGCTTGTATAGCGGGGGCCCCGCTAGCACAGATACGCAGTATTTT
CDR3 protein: CASSLYSGGPASTDTQYF

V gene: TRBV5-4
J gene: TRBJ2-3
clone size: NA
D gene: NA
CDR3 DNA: TGTGCCAGCAGCTTGAATGGGCGGGGCACAGATACGCAGTATTTT
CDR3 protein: CASSLNGRGTDTQYF

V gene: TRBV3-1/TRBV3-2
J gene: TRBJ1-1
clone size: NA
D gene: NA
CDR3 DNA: TGTGCCAGCAGCCCGACAGGTCTGAACACTGAAGCTTTCTTT
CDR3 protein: CASSPTGLNTEAFF

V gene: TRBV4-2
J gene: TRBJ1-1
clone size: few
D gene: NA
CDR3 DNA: TGTGCCAGCAGCCTGGACAGTTGGGAGAACACTGAAGCTTTCTTT
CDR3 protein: CASSLDSWENTEAFF